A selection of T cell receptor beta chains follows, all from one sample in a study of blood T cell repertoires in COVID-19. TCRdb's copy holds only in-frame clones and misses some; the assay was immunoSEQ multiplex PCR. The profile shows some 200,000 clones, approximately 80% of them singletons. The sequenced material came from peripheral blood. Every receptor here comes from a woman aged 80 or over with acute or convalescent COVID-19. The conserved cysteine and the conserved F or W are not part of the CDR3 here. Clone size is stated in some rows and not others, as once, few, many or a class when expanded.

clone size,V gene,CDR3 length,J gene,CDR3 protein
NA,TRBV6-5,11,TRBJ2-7,ASSSLASYEQY
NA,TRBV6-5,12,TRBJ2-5,ASSIGLAQETQY
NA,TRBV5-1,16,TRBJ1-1,ASSFPGGGTGMNTEAF
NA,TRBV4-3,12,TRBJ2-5,ASSQDAGQETQY
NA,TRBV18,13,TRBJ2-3,ASSPPNRPTDTQY
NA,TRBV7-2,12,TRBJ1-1,ASSTGHSYTEAF
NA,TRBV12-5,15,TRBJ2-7,ASGLGKGTGVAYEQY
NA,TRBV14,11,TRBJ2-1,ASSLSSFGEQF
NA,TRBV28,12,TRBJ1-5,ASSRQGASQPQH
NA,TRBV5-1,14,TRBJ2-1,ASSLDQGGSYNEQF
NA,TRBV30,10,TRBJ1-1,AWSGQSTEAF
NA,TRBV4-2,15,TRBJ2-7,ASSAGDTLAGSYEQY
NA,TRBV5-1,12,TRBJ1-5,ASSTGQTSEPQH
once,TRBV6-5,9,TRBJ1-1,ASTGNTEAF
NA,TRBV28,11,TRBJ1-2,ASSLQGSYGYT
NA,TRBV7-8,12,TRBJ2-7,ASSPWGLGSEQY
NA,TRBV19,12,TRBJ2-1,ASSTQGAVDEQF
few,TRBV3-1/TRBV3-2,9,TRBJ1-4,ASGMAEKLF
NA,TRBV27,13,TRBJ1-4,ASRPGPRTNEKLF
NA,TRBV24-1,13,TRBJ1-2,ATSDPARAERGYT
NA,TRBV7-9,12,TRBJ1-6,ASSTGVMNSPLH
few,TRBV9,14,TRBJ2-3,ASSLRQGTSTDTQY
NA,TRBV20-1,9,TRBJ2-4,SAKNQDGQY
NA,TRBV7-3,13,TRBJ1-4,ASSVGQGANEKLF
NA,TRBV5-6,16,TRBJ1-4,ASSSEGATRFFNEKLF
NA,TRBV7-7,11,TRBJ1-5,ASSIDRDQPQH
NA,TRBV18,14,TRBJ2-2,ASSPGGGSNTGELF
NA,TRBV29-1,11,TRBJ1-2,SVRHITNYGYT
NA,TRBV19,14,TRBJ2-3,ASSRLAGLSTDTQY
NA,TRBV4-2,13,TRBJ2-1,ASSQVGQAGNEQF
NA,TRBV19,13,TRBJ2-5,ASSFAGQGQETQY
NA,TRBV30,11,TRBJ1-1,ACRKGADTEAF
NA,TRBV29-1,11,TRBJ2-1,SVAGQGTNEQF
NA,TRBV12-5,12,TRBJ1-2,ASGPSGGQGGYT
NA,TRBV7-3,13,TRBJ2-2,ASSQTAGGAGELF